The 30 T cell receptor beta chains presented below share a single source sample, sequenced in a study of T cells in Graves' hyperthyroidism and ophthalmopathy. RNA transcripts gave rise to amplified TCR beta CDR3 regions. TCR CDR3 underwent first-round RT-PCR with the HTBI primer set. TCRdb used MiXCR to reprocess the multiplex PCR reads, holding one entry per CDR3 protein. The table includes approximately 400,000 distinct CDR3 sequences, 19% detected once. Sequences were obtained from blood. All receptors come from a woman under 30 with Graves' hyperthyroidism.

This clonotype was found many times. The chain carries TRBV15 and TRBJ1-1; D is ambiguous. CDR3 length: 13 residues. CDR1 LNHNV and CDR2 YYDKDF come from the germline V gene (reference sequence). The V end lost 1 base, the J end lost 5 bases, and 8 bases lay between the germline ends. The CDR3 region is CATSRVARTEAFF. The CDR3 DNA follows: TGTGCCACCAGCAGAGTCGCGAGGACTGAAGCTTTCTTT.

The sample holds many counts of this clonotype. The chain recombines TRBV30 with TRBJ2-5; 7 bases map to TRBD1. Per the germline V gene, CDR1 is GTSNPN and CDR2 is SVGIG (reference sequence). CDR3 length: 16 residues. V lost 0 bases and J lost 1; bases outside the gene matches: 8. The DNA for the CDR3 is TGTGCCTGGAGTGTATATCCAGGGGGTGTCCAAGAGACCCAGTACTTC. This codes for CAWSVYPGGVQETQYF.

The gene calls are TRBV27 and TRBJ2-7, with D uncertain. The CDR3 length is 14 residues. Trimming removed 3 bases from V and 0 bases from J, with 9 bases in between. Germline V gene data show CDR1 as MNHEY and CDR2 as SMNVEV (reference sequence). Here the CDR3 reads CASSFGWGSYEQYF. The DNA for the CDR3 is TGTGCCAGCAGTTTCGGGTGGGGCTCCTACGAGCAGTACTTC.

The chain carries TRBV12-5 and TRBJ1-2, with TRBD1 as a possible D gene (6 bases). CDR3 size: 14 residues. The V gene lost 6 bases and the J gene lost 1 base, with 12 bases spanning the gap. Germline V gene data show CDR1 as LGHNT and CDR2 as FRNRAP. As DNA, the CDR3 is TGTGCTAGTGGCCCGGGGACAAGTAACTATGGCTACACCTTC. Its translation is CASGPGTSNYGYTF.

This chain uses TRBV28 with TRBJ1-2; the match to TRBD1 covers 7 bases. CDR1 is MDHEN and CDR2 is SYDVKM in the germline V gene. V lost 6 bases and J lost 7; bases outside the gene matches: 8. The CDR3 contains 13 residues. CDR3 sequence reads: CASRDPSGGGYTF. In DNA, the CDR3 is TGTGCCAGCAGGGATCCTTCAGGGGGTGGCTACACCTTC.

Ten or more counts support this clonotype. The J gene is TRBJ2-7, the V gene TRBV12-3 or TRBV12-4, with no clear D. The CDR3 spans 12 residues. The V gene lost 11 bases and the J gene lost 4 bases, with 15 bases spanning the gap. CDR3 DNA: TGTGCCTTGGGGTCAGCCCGTTACGAGCAGTACTTC. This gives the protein CALGSARYEQYF.

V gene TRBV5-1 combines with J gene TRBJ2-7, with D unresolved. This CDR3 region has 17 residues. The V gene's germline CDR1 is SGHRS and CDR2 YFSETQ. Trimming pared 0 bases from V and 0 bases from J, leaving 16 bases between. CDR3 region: CASSLASSGAYSYEQYF. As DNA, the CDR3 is TGCGCCAGCAGCTTGGCCTCGAGTGGCGCGTACTCCTACGAGCAGTACTTC.

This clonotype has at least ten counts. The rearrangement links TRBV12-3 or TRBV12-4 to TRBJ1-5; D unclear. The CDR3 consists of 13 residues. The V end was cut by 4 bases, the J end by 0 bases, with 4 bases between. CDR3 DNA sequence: TGTGCCAGCAGTTGGGGTAGCAATCAGCCCCAGCATTTT. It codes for CASSWGSNQPQHF.

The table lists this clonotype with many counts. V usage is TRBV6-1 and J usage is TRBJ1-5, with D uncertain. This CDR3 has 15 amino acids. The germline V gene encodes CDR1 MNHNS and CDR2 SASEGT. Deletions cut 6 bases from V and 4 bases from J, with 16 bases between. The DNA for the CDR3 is TGTGCCAGCAGAAAGAGTGCAGGCAGAAATCAGCCCCAGCATTTT. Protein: CASRKSAGRNQPQHF.

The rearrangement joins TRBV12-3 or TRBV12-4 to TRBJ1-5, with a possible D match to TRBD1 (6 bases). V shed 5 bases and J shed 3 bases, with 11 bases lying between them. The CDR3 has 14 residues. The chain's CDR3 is CASSGTGINQPQHF. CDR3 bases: TGTGCCAGCAGTGGAACAGGGATCAATCAGCCCCAGCATTTT.

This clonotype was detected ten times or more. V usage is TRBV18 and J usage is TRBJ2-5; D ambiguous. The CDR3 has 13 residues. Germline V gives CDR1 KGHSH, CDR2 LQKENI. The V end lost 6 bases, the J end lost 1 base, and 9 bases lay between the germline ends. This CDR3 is CASSTTLQETQYF. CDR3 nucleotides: TGTGCCAGCTCTACCACTCTCCAAGAGACCCAGTACTTC.

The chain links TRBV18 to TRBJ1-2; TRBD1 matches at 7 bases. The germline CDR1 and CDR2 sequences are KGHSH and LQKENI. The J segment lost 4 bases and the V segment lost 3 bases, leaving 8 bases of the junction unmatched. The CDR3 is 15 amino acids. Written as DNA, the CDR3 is TGTGCCAGCTCACCCCAGGGACAGACGACCTATGGCTACACCTTC. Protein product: CASSPQGQTTYGYTF.

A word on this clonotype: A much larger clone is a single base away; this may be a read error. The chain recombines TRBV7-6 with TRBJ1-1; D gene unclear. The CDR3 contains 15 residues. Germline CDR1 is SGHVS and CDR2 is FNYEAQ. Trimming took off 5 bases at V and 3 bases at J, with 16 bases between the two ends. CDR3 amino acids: CASSPRVSGDTEAFF. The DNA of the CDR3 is TGTGCCAGCAGCCCTCGTGTAAGTGGGGACACTGAAGCTTTCTTT. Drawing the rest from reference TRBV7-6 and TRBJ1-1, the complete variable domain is GAGVSQSPRYKVTKRGQDVALRCDPISGHVSLYWYRQALGQGPEFLTYFNYEAQQDKSGLPNDRFSAERPEGSISTLTIQRTEQRDSAMYRCASSPRVSGDTEAFFGQGTRLTVV.

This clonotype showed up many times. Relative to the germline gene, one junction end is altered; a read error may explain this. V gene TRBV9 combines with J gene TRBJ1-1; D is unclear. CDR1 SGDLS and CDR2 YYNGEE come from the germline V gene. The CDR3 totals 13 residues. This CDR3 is CAGSVEVGSRAFF. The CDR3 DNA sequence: TGTGCCGGCAGCGTAGAGGTAGGGAGCCGAGCTTTCTTT. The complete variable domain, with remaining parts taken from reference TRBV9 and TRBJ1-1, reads DSGVTQTPKHLITATGQRVTLRCSPRSGDLSVYWYQQSLDQGLQFLIQYYNGEERAKGNILERFSAQQFPDLHSELNLSSLELGDSALYFCAGSVEVGSRAFFGQGTRLTVV.

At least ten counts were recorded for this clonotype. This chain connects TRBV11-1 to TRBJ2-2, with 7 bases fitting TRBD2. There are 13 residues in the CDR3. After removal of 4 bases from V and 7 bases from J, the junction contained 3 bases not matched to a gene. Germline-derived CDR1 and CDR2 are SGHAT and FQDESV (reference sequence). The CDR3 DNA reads TGTGCCAGCAGCTATGGGGGGGGCGGGGAGCTGTTTTTT. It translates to CASSYGGGGELFF. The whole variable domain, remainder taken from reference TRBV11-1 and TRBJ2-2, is EAEVAQSPRYKITEKSQAVAFWCDPISGHATLYWYRQILGQGPELLVQFQDESVVDDSQLPKDRFSAERLKGVDSTLKIQPAELGDSAMYLCASSYGGGGELFFGEGSRLTVL.

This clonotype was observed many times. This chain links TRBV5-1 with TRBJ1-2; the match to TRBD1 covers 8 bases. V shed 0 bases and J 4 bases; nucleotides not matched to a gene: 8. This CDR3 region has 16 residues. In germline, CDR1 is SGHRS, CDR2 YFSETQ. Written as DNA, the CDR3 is TGCGCCAGCAGCTTGGGGACAGGGCGATCCTCCTATGGCTACACCTTC. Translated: CASSLGTGRSSYGYTF. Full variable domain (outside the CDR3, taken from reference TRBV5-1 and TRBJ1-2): KAGVTQTPRYLIKTRGQQVTLSCSPISGHRSVSWYQQTPGQGLQFLFEYFSETQRNKGNFPGRFSGRQFSNSRSEMNVSTLELGDSALYLCASSLGTGRSSYGYTFGSGTRLTVV.

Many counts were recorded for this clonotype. CDR3 DNA sequence: TGTGCCAGCGGGATGATGAACACTGAAGCTTTCTTT. Residues: CASGMMNTEAFF. The V gene is TRBV6-2 or TRBV6-3, the J gene TRBJ1-1; D gene uncertain. Trimming took 8 bases from V and 0 from J, leaving 7 bases between them. CDR3 length equals 12 residues. CDR1 is MNHEY and CDR2 is SVGEGT in the germline V gene.

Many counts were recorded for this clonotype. The DNA of the CDR3 is TGCAGTGCTAGAGGGCCCAGTCGTAACTACTACGAGCAGTACTTC. This gives the protein CSARGPSRNYYEQYF. This chain links TRBV20-1 with TRBJ2-7; D is uncertain. There are 15 residues in the CDR3. Trimming took off 1 base at V and 3 bases at J, with 16 bases between the two ends. Looked up from germline, CDR1 is DFQATT and CDR2 is SNEGSKA (reference sequence).

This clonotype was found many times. CDR3 region: CSATTSDRYEQYF. CDR3 bases: TGCAGTGCTACCACCTCTGACAGATACGAGCAGTACTTC. The chain is built from TRBV20-1 and TRBJ2-7; weak D call: TRBD1 (5 bases). The CDR3 is 13 amino acids. Trimming stripped 4 bases from V and 4 bases from J, with 14 bases between. Germline CDR1 DFQATT, CDR2 SNEGSKA (reference sequence).

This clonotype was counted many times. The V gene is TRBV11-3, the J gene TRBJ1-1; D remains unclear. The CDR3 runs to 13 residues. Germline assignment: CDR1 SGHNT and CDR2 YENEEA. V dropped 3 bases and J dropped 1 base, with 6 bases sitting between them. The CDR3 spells CASSFRKNTEAFF. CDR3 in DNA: TGTGCCAGCAGCTTTAGAAAGAACACTGAAGCTTTCTTT.

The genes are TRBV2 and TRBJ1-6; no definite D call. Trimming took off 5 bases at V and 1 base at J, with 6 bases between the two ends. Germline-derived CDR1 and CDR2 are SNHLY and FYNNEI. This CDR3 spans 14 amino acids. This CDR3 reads CASSPTSYNSPLHF. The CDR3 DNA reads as TGTGCCAGCAGTCCGACGTCCTATAATTCACCCCTCCACTTT.

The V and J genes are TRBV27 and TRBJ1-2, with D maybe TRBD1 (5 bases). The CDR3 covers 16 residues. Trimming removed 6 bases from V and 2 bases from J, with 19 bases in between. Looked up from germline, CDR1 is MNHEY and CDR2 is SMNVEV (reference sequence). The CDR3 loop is CASSRRRGAENYGYTF. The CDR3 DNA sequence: TGTGCCAGCAGCCGGAGGCGGGGCGCCGAAAACTATGGCTACACCTTC.

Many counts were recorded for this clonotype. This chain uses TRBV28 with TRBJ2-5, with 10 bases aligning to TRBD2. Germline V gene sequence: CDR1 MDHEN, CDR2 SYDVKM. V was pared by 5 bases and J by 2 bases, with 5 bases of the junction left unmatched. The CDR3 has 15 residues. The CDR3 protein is CASSPVAGGQETQYF. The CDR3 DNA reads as TGTGCCAGCAGTCCAGTAGCGGGGGGTCAAGAGACCCAGTACTTC.

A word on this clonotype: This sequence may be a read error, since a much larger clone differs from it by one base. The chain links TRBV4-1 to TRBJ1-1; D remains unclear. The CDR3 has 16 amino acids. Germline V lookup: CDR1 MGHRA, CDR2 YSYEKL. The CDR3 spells CARSHPLSRMNTEAFF. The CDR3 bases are TGCGCCCGCAGCCACCCCCTGTCTAGGATGAACACTGAAGCTTTCTTT.

The CDR3 spells CASSSRRGRNTGELFF. In nucleotides, the CDR3 is TGTGCCAGCAGTTCACGCAGGGGGCGGAACACCGGGGAGCTGTTTTTT. This chain links TRBV6-5 with TRBJ2-2, with TRBD1 matching 8 bases. V shed 4 bases, J shed 1 base, and the junction held 5 bases outside the gene matches. Germline-derived CDR1 and CDR2 are MNHEY and SVGAGI. The CDR3 spans 16 residues.

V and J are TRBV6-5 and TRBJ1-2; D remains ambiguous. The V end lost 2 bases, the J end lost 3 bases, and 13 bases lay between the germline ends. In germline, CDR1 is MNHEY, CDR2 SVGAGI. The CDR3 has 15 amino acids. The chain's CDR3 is CASSYIRTIYYGYTF. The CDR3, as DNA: TGTGCCAGCAGTTACATCCGCACCATATACTATGGCTACACCTTC.

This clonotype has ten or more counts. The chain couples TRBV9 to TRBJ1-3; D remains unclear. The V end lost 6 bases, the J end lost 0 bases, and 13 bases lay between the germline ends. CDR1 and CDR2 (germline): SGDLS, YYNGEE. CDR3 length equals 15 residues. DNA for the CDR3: TGTGCCAGCATACTTATTCCCCGCTCTGGAAACACCATATATTTT. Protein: CASILIPRSGNTIYF.

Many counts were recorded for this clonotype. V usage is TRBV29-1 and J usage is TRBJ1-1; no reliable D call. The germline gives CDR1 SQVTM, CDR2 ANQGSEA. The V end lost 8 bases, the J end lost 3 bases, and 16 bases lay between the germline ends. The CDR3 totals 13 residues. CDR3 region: CSPSRAVDTEAFF. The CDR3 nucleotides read TGCAGCCCCTCCCGGGCGGTAGACACTGAAGCTTTCTTT.

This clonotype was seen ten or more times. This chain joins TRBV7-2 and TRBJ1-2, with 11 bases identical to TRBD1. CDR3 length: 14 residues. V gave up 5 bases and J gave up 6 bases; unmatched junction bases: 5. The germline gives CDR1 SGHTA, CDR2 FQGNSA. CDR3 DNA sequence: TGTGCCAGCAGCCTGGACAGGGGGCCCCATGGCTACACCTTC. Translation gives CASSLDRGPHGYTF.

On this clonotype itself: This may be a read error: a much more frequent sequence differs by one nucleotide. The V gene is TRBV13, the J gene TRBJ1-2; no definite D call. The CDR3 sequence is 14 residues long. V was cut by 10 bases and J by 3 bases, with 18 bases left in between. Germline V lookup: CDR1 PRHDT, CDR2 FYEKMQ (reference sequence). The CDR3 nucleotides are TGTGCCACACGGAGGGTCTCAAGGTACTATGGCTACACCTTC. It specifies CATRRVSRYYGYTF. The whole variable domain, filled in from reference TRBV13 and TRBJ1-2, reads AAGVIQSPRHLIKEKRETATLKCYPIPRHDTVYWYQQGPGQDPQFLISFYEKMQSDKGSIPDRFSAQQFSDYHSELNMSSLELGDSALYFCATRRVSRYYGYTFGSGTRLTVV.